This TCR beta chain was sequenced in a study of T cell responses to AZD1222 COVID-19 vaccine (dated by TCRdb to the early 2020s). Background on the whole study: AZD1222 recipients whose second dose came at about 4 weeks and those whose second dose came at about 12 weeks were combined into one group, since spike-specific TCR depth and breadth did not differ between the two schedules. TCR sequencing covered 233 trial participants: 200 to 220 given two doses of AZD1222 and around 25 given two doses of MenACWY control vaccine. Enrollment into the trials was organized by age into subgroups of 18-55, 56-69 and 70-plus years, and those subgroups contained roughly 150, 30 and 60 TCR-sequenced participants, respectively. Study-wide findings and limitations: Participants were mostly white British and included more females than males, and it was suggested by the authors that clonal diversity may have been underestimated. Because no samples from the day 14 peak response were available, repertoires could be characterized only after the peak T cell response. In the small 56-69-year group, the increase in depth fell short of significance, most likely because of low power. Only 5 to 7 AZD1222 recipients were SARS-CoV-2 seropositive at baseline, limiting conclusions about previously exposed vaccinees. After two AZD1222 doses, spike-specific TCR breadth and depth were significantly higher than at day 0 and than in MenACWY recipients. Epitopes outside the regions mutated in the B.1.351 and B.1.1.7 variants were reportedly recognized by nearly half of the unique spike-specific TCRs. The vaccine-associated CD4 TCRs covered the entire spike protein, and the dominant responses fell in regions 160-218 and 743-854.

This sample's time point label indicates: baseline before first vaccination. The vaccinee samples were drawn from two UK trials, COV001 and COV002, one of which was a single-blind randomized controlled phase 2/3 trial testing AZD1222 (ChAdOx1 nCoV-19) in healthy adults. For TCRbeta chain sequencing, PBMC samples were collected from trial participants at day 0 and at day 28 after the second dose. Its CDR3 holds 15 amino acids, cysteine through phenylalanine. Solely the CDR3 DNA is kept, with 45 bases framed from the first base. V and J lose 1 base and 6 bases, and a span of 16 bases separates them. As encoded in the germline V gene, CDR1 is SGHAT while CDR2 is FQNNGV. Comment on this clone: Its target antigen remains unknown. No base quality values were provided; no much bigger clone lies one nucleotide off.

The CDR3 regions of human TCRbeta chains were analyzed by immunosequencing. For the original study's pipeline: Repertoire TCRs were matched against a reference library of SARS-CoV-2-specific TCRs generated with the MIRA antigen-specificity platform. Breadth meant the fraction of unique TCRs that were SARS-CoV-2-associated, whereas depth meant the fraction of total T cells that were SARS-CoV-2-associated. Using the MIRA data, each spike-specific TCR was mapped to the spike region that the TCR reacts to and placed in a CD4 or CD8 class. Log10-transformed breadth and depth values were compared by one-way ANOVA with Sidak's multiple comparisons tests. TCRdb mirrors the immuneACCESS table, restricted to in-frame sequences. Some clones are absent from its copies; in checked studies, under half trace to an unresolved V gene, and the reason for the others is unknown. V and J calls and clone size are copied from that table; D and trimming were computed from the DNA. For this sample the table gives approximately 100,000 clones, of which approximately 87% were detected only once. The top ten clones comprise about 3.5% of the sample.

The sequence derives from an adult in good health. The chain is encoded by TRBV11-2 joined to TRBJ2-7; TRBD2 is a weak D gene call, 5 bases matching. This sample comprised peripheral blood, obtained on day 0 of AZD1222 vaccination. The CDR3 reads as follows: CASSLGQRLLSEQYF. The DNA sequence follows: TGTGCCAGCAGCTTAGGGCAGCGGCTTCTATCCGAGCAGTACTTC.